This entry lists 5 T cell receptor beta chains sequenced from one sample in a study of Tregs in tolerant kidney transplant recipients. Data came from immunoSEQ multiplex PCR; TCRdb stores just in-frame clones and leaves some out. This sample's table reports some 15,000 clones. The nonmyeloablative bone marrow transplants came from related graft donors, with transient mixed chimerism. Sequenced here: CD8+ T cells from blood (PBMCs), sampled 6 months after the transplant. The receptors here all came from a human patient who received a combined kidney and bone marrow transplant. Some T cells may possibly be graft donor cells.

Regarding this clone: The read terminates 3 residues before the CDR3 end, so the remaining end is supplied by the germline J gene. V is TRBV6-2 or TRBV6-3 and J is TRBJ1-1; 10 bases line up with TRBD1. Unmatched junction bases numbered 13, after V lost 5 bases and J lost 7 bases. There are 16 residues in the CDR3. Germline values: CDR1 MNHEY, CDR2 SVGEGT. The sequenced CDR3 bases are TGTGCCAGCAGTCTCAGTTTGGGGACAGGGGAACTTGAA. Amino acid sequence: CASSLSLGTGELE. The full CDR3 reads CASSLSLGTGELEAFF.

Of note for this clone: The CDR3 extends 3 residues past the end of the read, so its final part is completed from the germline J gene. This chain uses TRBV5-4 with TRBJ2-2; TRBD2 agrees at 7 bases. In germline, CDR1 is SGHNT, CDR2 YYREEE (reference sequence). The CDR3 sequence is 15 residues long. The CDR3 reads CASSFGGGAGEKLFF. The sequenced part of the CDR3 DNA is TGTGCCAGCAGCTTCGGGGGAGGGGCCGGTGAAAAG.

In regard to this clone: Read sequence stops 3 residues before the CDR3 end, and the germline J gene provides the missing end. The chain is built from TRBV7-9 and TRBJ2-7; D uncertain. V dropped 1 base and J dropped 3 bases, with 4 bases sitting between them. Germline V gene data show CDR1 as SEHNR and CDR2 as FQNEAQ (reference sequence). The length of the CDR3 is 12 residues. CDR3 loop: CASSLGSYEQYF. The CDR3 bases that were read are TGTGCCAGCAGCTTAGGCAGCTACGAG.

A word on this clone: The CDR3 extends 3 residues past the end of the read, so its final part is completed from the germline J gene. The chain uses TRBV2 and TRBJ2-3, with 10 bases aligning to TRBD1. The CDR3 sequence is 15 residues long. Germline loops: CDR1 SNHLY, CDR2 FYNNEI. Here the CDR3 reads CASSADRGRLQPQYF. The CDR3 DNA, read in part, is TGTGCCAGCAGTGCCGACAGGGGGCGTCTTCAGCCG.

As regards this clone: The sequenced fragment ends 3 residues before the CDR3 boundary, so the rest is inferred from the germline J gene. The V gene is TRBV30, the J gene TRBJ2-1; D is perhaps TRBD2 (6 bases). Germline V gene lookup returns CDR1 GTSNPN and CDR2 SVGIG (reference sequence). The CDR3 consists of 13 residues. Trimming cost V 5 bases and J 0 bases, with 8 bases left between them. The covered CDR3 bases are TGTGCCTGGGAGACTAGCTCCTACAATGAG. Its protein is CAWETSSYNE. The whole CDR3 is CAWETSSYNEQFF. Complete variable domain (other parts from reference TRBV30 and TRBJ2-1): SQTIHQWPATLVQPVGSPLSLECTVEGTSNPNLYWYRQAAGRGLQLLFYSVGIGQISSEVPQNLSASRPQDRQFILSSKKLLLSDSGFYLCAWETSSYNEQFFGPGTRLTVL.